The rows below give T cell receptor beta chains drawn from one sample of a study of CD8+ T cells in alopecia areata. Clones were read by immunoSEQ multiplex PCR, and TCRdb kept only the in-frame ones, dropping some. This sample has 95,000 to 150,000 clones, with 61% found just once. This material consisted of CD4+ T cells sorted from blood, taken at week 4, from a patient treated with tofacitinib. The receptors were gathered from a human donor with alopecia areata. Each CDR3 is given without its conserved first and last residue. D genes are given only for firm matches.

j_gene,d_gene,v_gene,CDR3aa
TRBJ2-5,.,TRBV10-3,AISEVQARGQETQY
TRBJ2-1,.,TRBV30,ACTRGVLSLNEQF
TRBJ2-1,.,TRBV30,AWSVLFRGSNEQF
TRBJ1-1,.,TRBV29-1,SVVRTVAF
TRBJ1-2,.,TRBV28,ASSLVQGIYGYT
TRBJ2-7,TRBD1,TRBV4-2,ASSHGQGTYEQY
TRBJ2-7,TRBD1,TRBV4-3,ASSLYRGYEQY
TRBJ2-7,.,TRBV5-4,ASSQQGPNEQY
TRBJ1-1,.,TRBV4-2,ASSSYSGQGEAF
TRBJ2-5,TRBD1,TRBV7-2,ASSFGQGEETQY
TRBJ2-1,TRBD2,TRBV6-5,ASSYSTQRGGEQF
TRBJ1-4,.,TRBV5-1,ASSPTTSRREKLF
TRBJ1-2,TRBD1,TRBV29-1,SVELGTGGYVYGYT
TRBJ1-2,.,TRBV7-3,ASSQAQENYGYT
TRBJ2-6,.,TRBV30,AWSVGGANVLT
TRBJ2-3,TRBD1,TRBV29-1,SVGDRALTDTQY
TRBJ2-1,.,TRBV5-6,ASSLTENEQF
TRBJ1-1,.,TRBV10-3,AISDGGRDTEAF
TRBJ2-6,.,TRBV5-4,ASSFRAAGANVLT
TRBJ2-7,TRBD1,TRBV28,ASSPGQGPYEQY
TRBJ2-1,TRBD2,TRBV5-1,ASCRTSGRADEQF
TRBJ1-3,.,TRBV9,ASSVATGTGNTIY
TRBJ2-3,.,TRBV5-6,ASSTGGGIGTDTQY
TRBJ1-2,.,TRBV29-1,SVGEIDYT
TRBJ2-2,TRBD2,TRBV29-1,SGGLAESTGELF
TRBJ2-2,TRBD1,TRBV5-1,ASSWTGTGELF
TRBJ1-6,TRBD1,TRBV5-1,ASSLGDRVGSPLH
TRBJ2-7,.,TRBV27,ASSSYEQY
TRBJ2-3,.,TRBV5-1,ASSLNDYLTQY
TRBJ2-1,.,TRBV2,ASKVSYDNEQF
TRBJ2-7,.,TRBV9,ASSVGPRTDYEQY
TRBJ1-1,.,TRBV5-6,ASSLGMARTEAF
TRBJ1-4,.,TRBV7-9,ASSLATGYEKLF